These T cell receptor beta chains were read from a single sample in a study of cytomegalovirus exposure and HLA in healthy donors. Here immunoSEQ multiplex PCR was the method, and the copy in TCRdb shows in-frame clones only, minus some. The table has some 120,000 clones, 65% to 80% seen once; the top ten hold approximately 13%. Sequencing was performed on PBMCs. Every receptor here comes from a woman aged 55 to 70 in good health and CMV-seropositive. CDR3s include the opening cysteine and the closing phenylalanine or tryptophan. The D gene is left open where the match is weak. Some rows have no size entry. The others give once, few or many, or a class for an expanded clone.

v_call,j_call,clone_size,d_call,cdr3_nt,cdr3_aa
TRBV30,TRBJ1-5,NA,TRBD1,TGTGCCTGGAGCGCCGGGACAGCTAATAGCAATCAGCCCCAGCATTTT,CAWSAGTANSNQPQHF
TRBV6-6,TRBJ2-2,NA,TRBD2,TGTGCCAGCAGTCCCGGACTAGCTCGGAAAACCGGGGAGCTGTTTTTT,CASSPGLARKTGELFF
TRBV30,TRBJ1-2,NA,NA,TGTGCCTGGAGTGGGAGACAGTCCCGCACCACTAACTATGGCTACACCTTC,CAWSGRQSRTTNYGYTF
TRBV7-9,TRBJ2-1,NA,TRBD2,TGTGCCAGCAGCACCGGGACTAGCGCCTACAATGAGCAGTTCTTC,CASSTGTSAYNEQFF
TRBV5-1,TRBJ2-1,NA,TRBD2,TGCGCCAGCAGCCTCCCGGGACTAGCGGAAATCAATGAGCAGTTCTTC,CASSLPGLAEINEQFF
TRBV7-3,TRBJ1-1,once,TRBD1,TGTGCCAGCAGCATGGGACAGGGAGCCCGTGAAGCTTTCTTT,CASSMGQGAREAFF
TRBV21-1,TRBJ2-1,NA,NA,TGTGCCAGCAGCAAGCGGAGTAGCGGGAGACGTTCTTACAATGAGCAGTTCTTC,CASSKRSSGRRSYNEQFF
TRBV6-5,TRBJ1-3,NA,NA,TGTGCCAGCAGTTATTCGAGGGAGAGGTCTGGAAACACCATATATTTT,CASSYSRERSGNTIYF
TRBV30,TRBJ2-2,once,NA,TGTGCCTGGGCAGAGGCTACGGGCGGGGAGCTGTTTTTT,CAWAEATGGELFF
TRBV11-2,TRBJ2-7,few,NA,TGTGCCAGCAGCTTAGGGCCGACAGGAGCCTACGAGCAGTACTTC,CASSLGPTGAYEQYF
TRBV7-2,TRBJ2-2,once,TRBD1,TGTGCCAGCAGCCTCCGACAGGGCGGGACCGGGGAGCTGTTTTTT,CASSLRQGGTGELFF
TRBV7-9,TRBJ2-5,NA,TRBD2,TGTGCCAGCAGCTTAGGTATAACTAGCGGGAGAAGGGAGCAAGAGACCCAGTACTTC,CASSLGITSGRREQETQYF
TRBV4-2,TRBJ1-5,NA,TRBD1,TGTGCCAGCAGCCAAGTTTCAGGGGGCCGGGAGCCCCAGCATTTT,CASSQVSGGREPQHF
TRBV5-1,TRBJ2-5,NA,NA,TGCGCCAGCAGCTTGGATACGGGTAAGCAGTACTTC,CASSLDTGKQYF
TRBV4-1,TRBJ1-2,few,NA,TGCGCCAGCAGCCAAGCGGGGGAACGCGGCTACACCTTC,CASSQAGERGYTF
TRBV13,TRBJ2-1,NA,TRBD2,TGTGCCAGCAGCTTAGCCGGGAGGGCCCCTTACAATGAGCAGTTCTTC,CASSLAGRAPYNEQFF
TRBV6-7,TRBJ2-7,NA,TRBD1,TGTGCCAGCAGTTACTCGTTCGGCCGGGGACAGGGATCCTACGAGCAGTACTTC,CASSYSFGRGQGSYEQYF
TRBV2,TRBJ1-4,NA,TRBD1,TGTGCCAGCAGTGACGGACAGGGAGGGGATGAAAAACTGTTTTTT,CASSDGQGGDEKLFF
TRBV2,TRBJ2-3,NA,TRBD2,TGTGCCAGCGGGGGAGGGTTTACTAGCACAGATACGCAGTATTTT,CASGGGFTSTDTQYF
TRBV7-9,TRBJ2-1,NA,TRBD2,TGTGCCAGCAGCTCCGCTAGCGGGAGAGCCGGGGAGCAGTTCTTC,CASSSASGRAGEQFF
TRBV28,TRBJ2-7,NA,TRBD1,TGTGCCAGCAGCCTCTATGGACAGGGACTCCACTACGAGCAGTACTTC,CASSLYGQGLHYEQYF
TRBV12-5,TRBJ2-2,once,TRBD1,TGTGCTAGTGGTTTGACTCAGGGGGCAAGCGGGGAGCTGTTTTTT,CASGLTQGASGELFF
TRBV10-3,TRBJ2-3,few,TRBD2,TGTGCCATCAGTAGAAGCGGGAGCGTATCGGATACGCAGTATTTT,CAISRSGSVSDTQYF
TRBV19,TRBJ2-3,once,TRBD2,TGTGCCAGTAGTATAGAGTCGGGAGGGAGCACAGATACGCAGTATTTT,CASSIESGGSTDTQYF
TRBV19,TRBJ2-1,NA,TRBD2,TGTGCCAGTAGTATAGGGGACGGAACTAGCGGGAGGGCCTACAATGAGCAGTTCTTC,CASSIGDGTSGRAYNEQFF
TRBV5-6,TRBJ1-4,NA,NA,TGTGCCAGCAGCTTGGGTAGCCTTGGGAGACTGTTTTTT,CASSLGSLGRLFF
TRBV7-8,TRBJ2-5,NA,NA,TGTGCCAGCAGCACGGGGTCTAACCAAGAGACCCAGTACTTC,CASSTGSNQETQYF
TRBV7-3,TRBJ2-1,NA,NA,TGTGCCAGCAGCCGGACTGTGGGCATCTCCTACAATGAGCAGTTCTTC,CASSRTVGISYNEQFF
TRBV7-6,TRBJ2-2,NA,NA,TGTGCCAGCAGCTCCCGGGGTGTCCGGGAGCTGTTTTTT,CASSSRGVRELFF
TRBV5-1,TRBJ1-1,NA,TRBD1,TGCGCCAGCAGTTCAAGGACAGGGCCGAACACTGAAGCTTTCTTT,CASSSRTGPNTEAFF
TRBV2,TRBJ2-3,few,TRBD2,TGTGCCAGCAGTCGGGGAGGGGCTGAGGACACAGATACGCAGTATTTT,CASSRGGAEDTDTQYF
TRBV4-2,TRBJ2-5,NA,TRBD1,TGTGCCAGCAGCCAAACAAGTGGGACAGGGGGTAAAGAGACCCAGTACTTC,CASSQTSGTGGKETQYF
TRBV19,TRBJ1-5,NA,TRBD1,TGTGCCAGTAGTAGGGACAGGGGCAAGAATCAGCCCCAGCATTTT,CASSRDRGKNQPQHF
TRBV7-9,TRBJ1-5,many,NA,TGTGCCAGCAGTGCCGAGGCGGGGGCTCGGCAGCCCCAGCATTTT,CASSAEAGARQPQHF
TRBV2,TRBJ1-2,NA,TRBD1,TGTGCCAGCAGCACAGGGGGTGTCTATGGCTACACCTTC,CASSTGGVYGYTF
TRBV9,TRBJ2-1,NA,TRBD2,TGTGCCAGCAGCGTAGTTACTAGCGGCAATGAGCAGTTCTTC,CASSVVTSGNEQFF
TRBV6-6,TRBJ1-2,NA,TRBD1,TGTGCCAGCAGTGGGACAGGGGCGGGCTATGGCTACACCTTC,CASSGTGAGYGYTF
TRBV6-6,TRBJ2-2,NA,TRBD1,TGTGCCAGCAGTTACGGACAGGGCGTGGGCGGGGAGCTGTTTTTT,CASSYGQGVGGELFF
TRBV6-5,TRBJ2-7,NA,TRBD2,TGTGCCAGCAGTTCCCCTACCAGCGGGAGTTACGAGCAGTACTTC,CASSSPTSGSYEQYF
TRBV6-5,TRBJ2-5,NA,NA,TGTGCCAGCAGACCACAGGTCTCTCAAGAGACCCAGTACTTC,CASRPQVSQETQYF
TRBV5-6,TRBJ2-1,once,TRBD2,TGTGCCAGCAGCGGGGGAGCGGGATCTTCGTACAATGAGCAGTTCTTC,CASSGGAGSSYNEQFF
TRBV6-1,TRBJ2-3,NA,TRBD2,TGTGCCAGCAGTGAAGGGACTAGCAGTTATGATACGCAGTATTTT,CASSEGTSSYDTQYF
TRBV11-3,TRBJ1-1,NA,NA,TGTGCCAGCAGCACCCGGGAGGGGTCCACTGAAGCTTTCTTT,CASSTREGSTEAFF
TRBV7-9,TRBJ1-3,NA,NA,TGTGCCAGCAGCTTACGTCAGGGACTCTCTGGAAACACCATATATTTT,CASSLRQGLSGNTIYF
TRBV7-8,TRBJ2-1,once,NA,TGTGCCAGCAGCTTAGTCGGGGGAAGGGACAATGAGCAGTTCTTC,CASSLVGGRDNEQFF
TRBV7-9,TRBJ2-4,NA,NA,TGTGCCAGCAGCTTGGGGCAGGCCAAAAACATTCAGTACTTC,CASSLGQAKNIQYF
TRBV27,TRBJ1-2,NA,TRBD1,TGTGCCAGCAGTCCCGCGGACAGGTACAACTATGGCTACACCTTC,CASSPADRYNYGYTF
TRBV27,TRBJ2-7,NA,TRBD1,TGTGCCAGCACTCCCCGGCAGGGGGCTCTTGGCGAGCAGTACTTC,CASTPRQGALGEQYF
TRBV30,TRBJ2-2,NA,NA,TGTGCCTGGAGTGTAGGGGGCACCGGGGAGCTGTTTTTT,CAWSVGGTGELFF
TRBV4-2,TRBJ2-1,NA,NA,TGTGCCAGCAGCCAAGAGGAGGCTAGCGTGAATGAGCAGTTCTTC,CASSQEEASVNEQFF
TRBV6-5,TRBJ2-1,NA,NA,TGTGCCAGCAGTTACTCGCCTCAGGAAAACAATGAGCAGTTCTTC,CASSYSPQENNEQFF
TRBV7-3,TRBJ2-4,NA,NA,TGTGCCAGCAGCTTACGGGGGGCTGGGGACAAAAACATTCAGTACTTC,CASSLRGAGDKNIQYF
TRBV5-4,TRBJ1-3,few,TRBD1,TGTGCCAGCAGCTACCGACAGGGGCGCTCTGGAAACACCATATATTTT,CASSYRQGRSGNTIYF
TRBV30,TRBJ2-6,NA,NA,TGTGCCTGGAGTGCTACGATGTCCGGGGCCAACGTCCTGACTTTC,CAWSATMSGANVLTF
TRBV11-1,TRBJ1-1,once,NA,TGTGCCAGCAGCTCAGGGATGGGCACTGAAGCTTTCTTT,CASSSGMGTEAFF
TRBV25-1,TRBJ1-2,few,TRBD1,TGTGCCAGCAGGGGGGGACAGGGGAGGAACTATGGCTACACCTTC,CASRGGQGRNYGYTF
TRBV10-3,TRBJ2-5,few,TRBD1,TGTGCCATCAGTACAGGGGACCAAGAGACCCAGTACTTC,CAISTGDQETQYF